Listed here are 32 T cell receptor beta chains from one sample, sequenced in a study of blood T cell repertoires in COVID-19. Generated by immunoSEQ multiplex PCR, the TCRdb table keeps only in-frame clones and is missing some. The sample has around 130,000 clones, 70% to 90% seen once. Sequenced material: peripheral blood. Source of these receptors: a human donor in a cohort sampled during active COVID-19.

The genes are TRBV12-3 or TRBV12-4 and TRBJ1-2; 10 nucleotides agree with TRBD1. CDR3 length: 13 amino acids. After removal of 5 bases from V and 7 bases from J, the junction contained 4 bases not matched to a gene. The CDR3 bases are TGTGCCAGCAGTCCGCGGGACAGGGGTGGCTACACCTTC. Encoded protein: CASSPRDRGGYTF.

V and J are TRBV6-5 and TRBJ2-7, with D perhaps matching TRBD1 (7 bases). The CDR3 has 12 residues. Trimming took 5 bases from V and 5 from J, leaving 10 bases between them. Looked up from germline, CDR1 is MNHEY and CDR2 is SVGAGI. CDR3 in amino acids: CASSQGEDEQYF. The CDR3 bases are TGTGCCAGCAGTCAGGGGGAGGACGAGCAGTACTTC.

The chain has TRBV19 and TRBJ1-1, with D possibly TRBD1 on 6 matching bases. Germline assignment: CDR1 LNHDA and CDR2 SQIVND (reference sequence). V lost 8 bases to trimming and J lost 6 bases, with 22 bases between them. The length of the CDR3 is 15 residues. This chain's CDR3 is CASLPRGGRGAEAFF. DNA of the CDR3: TGTGCCAGTCTTCCTAGGGGGGGGCGAGGAGCTGAAGCTTTCTTT.

The chain couples TRBV4-1 to TRBJ2-1; 7 nucleotides align to TRBD2. The CDR3 totals 12 residues. CDR1 is MGHRA, CDR2 YSYEKL, per germline. V was pared by 5 bases and J by 8 bases, with 3 bases of the junction left unmatched. CDR3 loop: CASSFGGYEQFF. In nucleotides, the CDR3 is TGCGCCAGCAGCTTCGGGGGGTATGAGCAGTTCTTC.

This clone was observed once. The rearrangement joins TRBV19 to TRBJ1-2; 7 bases fit TRBD1. There are 13 residues in the CDR3. Losses at the gene ends were 7 bases for V and 8 bases for J; bases not matched to a gene: 10. CDR1 and CDR2 from the germline V gene are LNHDA and SQIVND (reference sequence). The CDR3 region has the DNA TGTGCCAGTAAAACGGGACAGCGATTGGGCTACACCTTC. Translating it yields CASKTGQRLGYTF.

The chain links TRBV6-1 to TRBJ2-5, with 11 bases lining up with TRBD2. Trimming at V came to 1 base and at J to 6 bases, leaving 4 bases not matched to a gene. The CDR3 runs 15 residues. Per germline, CDR1 MNHNS and CDR2 SASEGT. The CDR3 spells CASSEGPSGGQTQYF. The DNA for the CDR3 is TGTGCCAGCAGTGAAGGGCCTAGCGGGGGGCAGACCCAGTACTTC.

CDR3: CASSLQGETEAFF. The DNA for the CDR3 is TGCGCCAGCAGCTTACAGGGTGAGACTGAAGCTTTCTTT. This sequence joins TRBV5-1 and TRBJ1-1; possibly TRBD1 for D (6 bases). Deletions cut 2 bases from V and 5 bases from J, with 10 bases between. The germline gives CDR1 SGHRS, CDR2 YFSETQ. The CDR3 consists of 13 residues. Variable domain in full (rest from reference TRBV5-1 and TRBJ1-1): KAGVTQTPRYLIKTRGQQVTLSCSPISGHRSVSWYQQTPGQGLQFLFEYFSETQRNKGNFPGRFSGRQFSNSRSEMNVSTLELGDSALYLCASSLQGETEAFFGQGTRLTVV.

V gene TRBV5-1 combines with J gene TRBJ2-3; 10 nucleotides line up with TRBD1. The CDR3 has 15 residues. Germline values: CDR1 SGHRS, CDR2 YFSETQ. V lost 3 bases, J lost 3 bases, and 4 bases stayed unmatched. CDR3 in DNA: TGCGCCAGCAGCTCGGGACAGGGGACAACAGATACGCAGTATTTT. This codes for CASSSGQGTTDTQYF.

This clone was counted a single time. The chain recombines TRBV6-6 with TRBJ1-5; 8 nucleotides match TRBD1. This CDR3 spans 13 amino acids. With V trimmed by 4 bases and J by 7 bases, 3 bases remained unmatched. Germline V gene sequence: CDR1 MNHNY, CDR2 SVGAGI (reference sequence). The CDR3 here is CASSWTGIQPQHF. CDR3 in DNA: TGTGCCAGCAGTTGGACAGGGATACAGCCCCAGCATTTT.

This chain links TRBV7-9 with TRBJ2-1, with TRBD2 matching 11 bases. The germline V gene has CDR1 SEHNR and CDR2 FQNEAQ (reference sequence). J was trimmed by 5 bases and V by 3 bases; bases with no gene match: 6. The CDR3 runs to 16 residues. CDR3 region: CASSLASGGYHNEQFF. CDR3 DNA sequence: TGTGCCAGCAGCTTGGCTAGCGGGGGGTATCACAATGAGCAGTTCTTC. Full variable domain (rest looked up from reference TRBV7-9 and TRBJ2-1): DTGVSQNPRHKITKRGQNVTFRCDPISEHNRLYWYRQTLGQGPEFLTYFQNEAQLEKSRLLSDRFSAERPKGSFSTLEIQRTEQGDSAMYLCASSLASGGYHNEQFFGPGTRLTVL.

This chain links TRBV19 with TRBJ2-1; maybe TRBD2 (6 bases). Germline CDR1 LNHDA, CDR2 SQIVND (reference sequence). V shed 5 bases and J shed 1 base, with 12 bases lying between them. CDR3 length equals 15 residues. The CDR3 region is CASSPTGVSYNEQFF. The DNA for the CDR3 is TGTGCCAGTAGTCCGACGGGGGTATCCTACAATGAGCAGTTCTTC.

The chain couples TRBV7-2 to TRBJ2-1; D not certain. Germline V gives CDR1 SGHTA, CDR2 FQGNSA. This CDR3 has 14 amino acids. The ends were cut back, 5 bases at V and 6 bases at J, with 14 bases in the middle. The CDR3 DNA reads as TGTGCCAGCAGCCTTGATTGGCGGCGCAATGAGCAGTTCTTC. Protein sequence: CASSLDWRRNEQFF. Full variable domain (missing parts from reference TRBV7-2 and TRBJ2-1): GAGVSQSPSNKVTEKGKDVELRCDPISGHTALYWYRQSLGQGLEFLIYFQGNSAPDKSGLPSDRFSAERTGGSVSTLTIQRTQQEDSAVYLCASSLDWRRNEQFFGPGTRLTVL.

The V call is TRBV7-6, the J call TRBJ1-3; D gene unclear. The CDR3 has 15 amino acids. CDR1 and CDR2 from the germline V gene are SGHVS and FNYEAQ. Trimming took off 3 bases at V and 1 base at J, with 10 bases between the two ends. Here the CDR3 DNA reads TGTGCCAGCAGCTTGTCCGCAGATTCTGGAAACACCATATATTTT. Translated, it gives CASSLSADSGNTIYF.

The chain uses TRBV27 and TRBJ1-1; D not resolved. This CDR3 is 16 amino acids long. V was pared by 6 bases and J by 1 base, with 18 bases between. Per the germline V gene, CDR1 is MNHEY and CDR2 is SMNVEV (reference sequence). Written as DNA, the CDR3 is TGTGCCAGCAGCTCTAGGAAAATCGCGGGGAACACTGAAGCTTTCTTT. Translating it yields CASSSRKIAGNTEAFF.

This chain connects TRBV27 to TRBJ2-7; 10 bases line up with TRBD1. This CDR3 region has 14 residues. V was pared by 5 bases and J by 12 bases, with 13 bases of the junction left unmatched. Germline loops: CDR1 MNHEY, CDR2 SMNVEV (reference sequence). The DNA of the CDR3 is TGTGCCAGCAGTGAGACCGGGACAGGGGCTCGTACGTACTTC. Its protein is CASSETGTGARTYF.

This sequence joins TRBV12-3 or TRBV12-4 and TRBJ2-1; 7 bases are shared with TRBD1. The V segment lost 9 bases and the J segment 5 bases; nucleotides outside the gene matches: 4. The CDR3 covers 12 residues. The CDR3 DNA is TGTGCCAGTCGACAGGGAGACAATGAGCAGTTCTTC. This encodes CASRQGDNEQFF.

The chain recombines TRBV4-1 with TRBJ1-5, with D tentatively TRBD1 (5 bases). The V end was cut by 1 base, the J end by 0 bases, with 13 bases between. CDR3 length: 17 amino acids. Germline-derived CDR1 and CDR2 are MGHRA and YSYEKL. The CDR3 protein is CASSQGQGRYSNQPQHF. As DNA, the CDR3 is TGCGCCAGCAGCCAAGGGCAGGGAAGGTATAGCAATCAGCCCCAGCATTTT.

The rearrangement uses TRBV5-1 and TRBJ2-7; unclear D gene. V was shortened by 0 bases and J by 0 bases, with 10 bases between the two germline ends. The CDR3 is 15 residues long. CDR1 is SGHRS and CDR2 is YFSETQ in the germline V gene. The CDR3 region is CASSLDPVSSYEQYF. DNA for the CDR3: TGCGCCAGCAGCTTGGACCCGGTTAGCTCCTACGAGCAGTACTTC.

The V gene is TRBV19, the J gene TRBJ2-7, with D maybe TRBD2 (6 bases). The ends were cut back, 1 base at V and 6 bases at J, with 13 bases in the middle. Per germline, CDR1 LNHDA and CDR2 SQIVND (reference sequence). The CDR3 runs 14 residues. CDR3 bases: TGTGCCAGTAGTATAGTTGCGGGAAGGGGCGAGCAGTACTTC. Amino acid sequence: CASSIVAGRGEQYF. Supplemented by reference TRBV19 and TRBJ2-7, the full variable domain reads DGGITQSPKYLFRKEGQNVTLSCEQNLNHDAMYWYRQDPGQGLRLIYYSQIVNDFQKGDIAEGYSVSREKKESFPLTVTSAQKNPTAFYLCASSIVAGRGEQYFGPGTRLTVT.

About this clone: Its ends do not fully match the called genes, so a read error is possible. The chain has TRBV6-4 and TRBJ2-2, with 9 bases fitting TRBD2. The CDR3 is 16 residues long. The germline gives CDR1 MRHNA, CDR2 SNTAGT. The CDR3 reads CASSDLFSGSTEELFF. The CDR3 coding sequence is TGTGCCAGCAGTGACTTGTTTAGCGGGAGCACCGAGGAGCTGTTTTTT.

Only one count was recorded for this clone. The chain uses TRBV23-1 and TRBJ1-1; D may be TRBD1 (6 bases). TRBV23-1 is placed among ORFs of uncertain function. Trimming removed 2 bases from V and 4 bases from J, with 11 bases in between. There are 14 residues in the CDR3. The CDR3 is CASSQQGRSTEAFF. The CDR3 DNA reads as TGCGCCAGCAGTCAACAGGGGCGAAGCACTGAAGCTTTCTTT.

The chain links TRBV18 to TRBJ1-1; 9 bases align to TRBD1. Unmatched junction bases numbered 5, after V lost 5 bases and J lost 1 base. The CDR3 consists of 15 residues. Germline CDR1 reads KGHSH; CDR2 reads LQKENI. The CDR3 is CASSSGQGPNTEAFF. Written as DNA, the CDR3 is TGTGCCAGCTCATCGGGACAGGGACCGAACACTGAAGCTTTCTTT.

The rearrangement uses TRBV15 and TRBJ1-1; D gene ambiguous. This CDR3 spans 12 amino acids. The germline V gene has CDR1 LNHNV and CDR2 YYDKDF (reference sequence). Trimming left V 3 bases short and J 5 bases short, with 7 bases between. DNA of the CDR3: TGTGCCACCAGCAGTCGAGGAACTGAAGCTTTCTTT. Translating gives CATSSRGTEAFF.

The gene calls are TRBV7-9 and TRBJ1-6; D uncertain. Between the trimmed V and J ends, which lost 1 base and 7 bases, there was a span of 11 bases. The germline V gene has CDR1 SEHNR and CDR2 FQNEAQ (reference sequence). There are 15 residues in the CDR3. This chain's CDR3 is CASSLEQSPNSPLHF. The DNA for the CDR3 is TGTGCCAGCAGCTTAGAACAGTCCCCCAATTCACCCCTCCACTTT.

V usage is TRBV18 and J usage is TRBJ2-7; D is perhaps TRBD1 (6 bases). Germline CDR1 KGHSH, CDR2 LQKENI. Trimming left V 5 bases short and J 3 bases short, with 8 bases between. The CDR3 runs 12 residues. CDR3 nucleotides: TGTGCCAGCTCAGGGGGCGACTACGAGCAGTACTTC. It codes for CASSGGDYEQYF.

This chain connects TRBV6-1 to TRBJ2-2, with 10 bases aligning to TRBD2. Trimming cost V 2 bases and J 7 bases; bases outside gene matches: 4. Germline CDR1 and CDR2: MNHNS and SASEGT. The CDR3 runs 15 residues. This chain's CDR3 is CASSESSGGYGELFF. The CDR3, as DNA: TGTGCCAGCAGTGAATCTAGCGGGGGTTACGGGGAGCTGTTTTTT.

This clone has just a few counts. This chain connects TRBV24-1 to TRBJ1-3, with D unresolved. Trimming removed 1 base from V and 0 bases from J, with 24 bases in between. The CDR3 length is 21 residues. The V gene's germline CDR1 is KGHDR and CDR2 SFDVKD. The CDR3 DNA follows: TGTGCCACCAGTGATTTTCGCGTGCCGGCAGCCCACCTAGTCTCTGGAAACACCATATATTTT. It translates to CATSDFRVPAAHLVSGNTIYF.

This chain connects TRBV7-9 to TRBJ1-3, with D hard to call. The V gene lost 1 base and the J gene lost 0 bases, with 10 bases spanning the gap. Germline CDR1 reads SEHNR; CDR2 reads FQNEAQ (reference sequence). The CDR3 consists of 16 residues. This CDR3 reads CASSLVLSLSGNTIYF. The DNA of the CDR3 is TGTGCCAGCAGCTTAGTTTTGTCACTCTCTGGAAACACCATATATTTT.

This chain uses TRBV3-1 (or the pseudogene TRBV3-2) with TRBJ2-7; 13 bases match TRBD2. V shed 10 bases, J shed 1 base, and the junction held 4 bases outside the gene matches. CDR1 is LGHDT, CDR2 YNNKEL, per germline (reference sequence). The CDR3 has 14 residues. This chain's CDR3 is CATGLAGASYEQYF. Here the CDR3 DNA reads TGTGCCACCGGACTAGCGGGGGCGTCCTACGAGCAGTACTTC.

The chain uses TRBV12-3 or TRBV12-4 and TRBJ2-7; 7 bases match TRBD1. Unmatched junction bases numbered 6, after V lost 4 bases and J lost 6 bases. The CDR3 sequence is 13 residues long. The CDR3 DNA reads as TGTGCCAGCAGTTACGAAAGGGACAGCGAGCAGTACTTC. Translation: CASSYERDSEQYF.

There are a few counts of this clone. The chain combines TRBV7-8 with TRBJ1-1, with D maybe TRBD1 (5 bases). Deletions cut 5 bases from V and 10 bases from J, with 23 bases between. The length of the CDR3 is 15 residues. Germline V gene data show CDR1 as SGHVS and CDR2 as FQNEAQ. The CDR3 region has the DNA TGTGCCAGCAGCCATCTAGTAGACCGGGGGTCTGGAGCTTTCTTT. Translating gives CASSHLVDRGSGAFF.

Note on this clone: Additional DNA sequences in this sample encode the identical CDR3. This chain connects TRBV4-1 to TRBJ2-7, with 9 bases matching TRBD1. The trim removed 5 bases at V and 4 bases at J, leaving 6 bases unmatched. Germline values: CDR1 MGHRA, CDR2 YSYEKL. The CDR3 spans 14 residues. In DNA form, the CDR3 reads TGCGCCAGCAGCTACAGACAGGGGGGGTACGAGCAGTACTTC. As protein: CASSYRQGGYEQYF.